The clone carrying this T cell receptor (beta chain) turned up a few times. Its antigen is as yet unknown. The CDR3 length is 12 residues. The germline V and J ends were trimmed by 5 bases and 5 bases, with 10 bases remaining between them. Germline V gene data show CDR1 as SGHTA and CDR2 as FQGNSA. Investigators performed immunoSEQ version v3.0 at survey level. The data were produced by immunoSEQ multiplex PCR, yet TCRdb's version contains in-frame clones alone and is incomplete. The sample consists of 30,000 to 35,000 clones, 65% to 80% of them appearing once. This record comes from a study of long-term antiretroviral therapy in people with HIV. Study results and limitations: Repertoire composition at all time points was dominated by clones that had expanded before ART.

The source material was unsorted PBMCs, sampled 3 years after starting antiretroviral therapy. The sequence derives from a middle-aged man with HIV. J is TRBJ2-7 and V is TRBV7-2; D is ambiguous. CDR3 amino acids: CASSQPRHEQYF. The CDR3 nucleotides read TGTGCCAGCAGCCAACCCAGACACGAGCAGTACTTC.